Following are 17 T cell receptor beta chains from one sample sequenced in a study of cytomegalovirus exposure and HLA in healthy donors. The table came from immunoSEQ multiplex PCR; TCRdb's copy has only in-frame clones and leaves some out. Of 73,000 or so clones listed, 85% to 95% are singletons. Sequences were obtained from PBMCs. The source is a woman younger than 30 in good health and CMV-seropositive.

V is TRBV2 and J is TRBJ2-2; no clear D gene. Germline CDR1 SNHLY, CDR2 FYNNEI. The V end was cut by 0 bases, the J end by 5 bases, with 7 bases between. The CDR3 sequence is 14 residues long. DNA for the CDR3: TGTGCCAGCAGTGAAGCGCGTAGTACCGGGGAGCTGTTTTTT. This gives the protein CASSEARSTGELFF. The whole variable domain, filled in from reference TRBV2 and TRBJ2-2, reads EPEVTQTPSHQVTQMGQEVILRCVPISNHLYFYWYRQILGQKVEFLVSFYNNEISEKSEIFDDQFSVERPDGSNFTLKIRSTKLEDSAMYFCASSEARSTGELFFGEGSRLTVL.

This chain uses TRBV6-6 with TRBJ1-5; 9 nucleotides align to TRBD1. The CDR3 totals 16 residues. The ends lost 5 bases at V and 4 bases at J; junction bases unmatched: 9. Germline V gene data show CDR1 as MNHNY and CDR2 as SVGAGI (reference sequence). The CDR3 here is CASSLGTGIGNQPQHF. The CDR3 DNA reads as TGTGCCAGCAGTCTAGGGACAGGGATTGGTAATCAGCCCCAGCATTTT.

The gene calls are TRBV11-2 and TRBJ2-1; D may be TRBD1 (5 bases). This CDR3 contains 14 residues. The germline V and J ends were trimmed by 5 bases and 0 bases, with 8 bases remaining between them. Germline loops: CDR1 SGHAT, CDR2 FQNNGV. The CDR3 DNA reads TGTGCCAGCAGCCCAGGGTTCTCCTACAATGAGCAGTTCTTC. Translating it yields CASSPGFSYNEQFF. Full variable domain (outside the CDR3, taken from reference TRBV11-2 and TRBJ2-1): EAGVAQSPRYKIIEKRQSVAFWCNPISGHATLYWYQQILGQGPKLLIQFQNNGVVDDSQLPKDRFSAERLKGVDSTLKIQPAKLEDSAVYLCASSPGFSYNEQFFGPGTRLTVL.

The J gene is TRBJ1-3, the V gene TRBV7-6; D is uncertain. V lost 1 base and J lost 4, with 11 bases in between. This CDR3 is built from 15 residues. Germline loops: CDR1 SGHVS, CDR2 FNYEAQ. The CDR3: CASSLVSGVGNTIYF. In DNA, the CDR3 is TGTGCCAGCAGCTTAGTATCCGGGGTCGGAAACACCATATATTTT.

The count of this clone is one. CDR3 bases: TGTGCCAGCAGCCTCGGGACAGGGAAGACTGAAGCTTTCTTT. As protein: CASSLGTGKTEAFF. The chain uses TRBV11-2 and TRBJ1-1; 9 nucleotides align to TRBD1. Germline CDR1 SGHAT, CDR2 FQNNGV. The CDR3 extends over 14 amino acids. After removal of 5 bases from V and 5 bases from J, the junction contained 6 bases not matched to a gene. The variable domain in full, with the rest retrieved from reference TRBV11-2 and TRBJ1-1, is EAGVAQSPRYKIIEKRQSVAFWCNPISGHATLYWYQQILGQGPKLLIQFQNNGVVDDSQLPKDRFSAERLKGVDSTLKIQPAKLEDSAVYLCASSLGTGKTEAFFGQGTRLTVV.

The chain joins TRBV27 to TRBJ2-6, with 9 bases fitting TRBD1. Germline V CDR1 and CDR2: MNHEY, SMNVEV (reference sequence). The CDR3 is made up of 16 amino acids. V shed 5 bases, J shed 2 bases, and the junction held 4 bases outside the gene matches. The CDR3, as DNA: TGTGCCAGCAGTATGACAGGGGGAGCTGGGGCCAACGTCCTGACTTTC. This encodes CASSMTGGAGANVLTF.

V and J are TRBV6-5 and TRBJ2-7; no definite D call. Trimming removed 5 bases at V and 3 bases at J, with 17 bases between. CDR3 length: 15 amino acids. CDR1 and CDR2 from the germline V gene are MNHEY and SVGAGI. CDR3 DNA sequence: TGTGCCAGCAGTCTACAGCTGGGCCCCCTCTACGAGCAGTACTTC. Its translation is CASSLQLGPLYEQYF.

The V call is TRBV2, the J call TRBJ1-2; possible D gene TRBD1, 5 bases. The CDR3 consists of 12 residues. V was trimmed by 7 bases and J by 5 bases, leaving 11 bases between them. Germline V gene lookup returns CDR1 SNHLY and CDR2 FYNNEI. CDR3 nucleotides: TGTGCCAGCAAGGATGACAGTTATGGCTACACCTTC. Protein sequence: CASKDDSYGYTF.

This sequence joins TRBV28 and TRBJ2-6; TRBD2 might be the D (6 bases). The germline V gene has CDR1 MDHEN and CDR2 SYDVKM. The CDR3 spans 18 residues. Between the trimmed V and J ends, which lost 4 bases and 0 bases, there was a span of 16 bases. CDR3 in DNA: TGTGCCAGCAGTTCCCCAGGTTTCGGGAGCTCTGGGGCCAACGTCCTGACTTTC. It yields the protein CASSSPGFGSSGANVLTF.

This chain uses TRBV27 with TRBJ1-5; D possibly corresponds to TRBD1 (6 bases). V lost 6 bases and J lost 0, with 15 bases in between. CDR1 is MNHEY, CDR2 SMNVEV, per germline (reference sequence). The CDR3 has 16 amino acids. The CDR3 here is CASSQATGLSNQPQHF. The CDR3, as DNA: TGTGCCAGCAGCCAGGCCACAGGGCTTAGCAATCAGCCCCAGCATTTT.

The chain recombines TRBV7-9 with TRBJ1-4, with 8 bases aligning to TRBD1. The CDR3 consists of 14 residues. Losses at the gene ends were 4 bases for V and 5 bases for J; bases not matched to a gene: 3. Germline loops: CDR1 SEHNR, CDR2 FQNEAQ (reference sequence). The CDR3 loop is CASSWTGLNEKLFF. CDR3 DNA: TGTGCCAGCAGCTGGACAGGGCTAAATGAAAAACTGTTTTTT.

This clone occurred once. The rearrangement uses TRBV6-5 and TRBJ2-3, with 11 bases matching TRBD2. The CDR3 spans 12 residues. Looked up from germline, CDR1 is MNHEY and CDR2 is SVGAGI. CDR3 sequence: CASGRDTDTQYF. CDR3 nucleotide sequence: TGTGCTAGCGGGAGGGACACAGATACGCAGTATTTT.

The chain couples TRBV5-4 to TRBJ1-3; D might be TRBD1 (6 bases). V lost 3 bases and J 2 bases, leaving 15 bases between the germline ends. The CDR3 has 16 residues. Germline V gene data show CDR1 as SGHNT and CDR2 as YYREEE (reference sequence). The CDR3 protein is CASSSGGGGTGNTIYF. DNA of the CDR3: TGTGCCAGCAGCTCGGGGGGAGGGGGAACTGGAAACACCATATATTTT.

The chain couples TRBV18 to TRBJ1-5, with 9 nucleotides matching TRBD1. The CDR3 loop spans 13 amino acids. Losses at the gene ends were 6 bases for V and 7 bases for J; bases not matched to a gene: 4. Germline assignment: CDR1 KGHSH and CDR2 LQKENI. CDR3 protein: CASSPGQGQPQHF. The CDR3 DNA reads as TGTGCCAGCTCCCCGGGACAGGGCCAGCCCCAGCATTTT. The full variable domain, rest sourced from reference TRBV18 and TRBJ1-5, is NAGVMQNPRHLVRRRGQEARLRCSPMKGHSHVYWYRQLPEEGLKFMVYLQKENIIDESGMPKERFSAEFPKEGPSILRIQQVVRGDSAAYFCASSPGQGQPQHFGDGTRLSIL.

The genes are TRBV25-1 and TRBJ1-4; 7 bases are shared with TRBD1. The CDR3 loop spans 14 amino acids. Looked up from germline, CDR1 is MGHDK and CDR2 is SYGVNS. J gave up 3 bases and V 6 bases, and 4 bases lay outside the gene matches. The CDR3 here is CASRLGTANEKLFF. DNA for the CDR3: TGTGCCAGCAGGTTAGGGACAGCTAATGAAAAACTGTTTTTT.

V gene TRBV18 combines with J gene TRBJ1-2, with D uncertain. Per the germline V gene, CDR1 is KGHSH and CDR2 is LQKENI. The CDR3 has 13 residues. Trimming removed 1 base from V and 5 bases from J, with 8 bases in between. Here the CDR3 reads CASSPRPEYGYTF. The DNA of the CDR3 is TGTGCCAGCTCACCACGGCCGGAGTATGGCTACACCTTC.

This sequence joins TRBV6-5 and TRBJ1-2; D is uncertain. The germline gives CDR1 MNHEY, CDR2 SVGAGI. V was pared by 6 bases and J by 1 base, with 9 bases between. The CDR3 runs to 13 residues. The CDR3: CASRTTVNYGYTF. In DNA, the CDR3 is TGTGCCAGCAGGACCACAGTTAACTATGGCTACACCTTC.